This T cell receptor beta chain was captured in a study of PD-1 blockade in classical Hodgkin lymphoma. General study points: Healthy donors reportedly exceeded newly diagnosed patients in baseline TCR diversity.

On this clone itself: What it recognizes is unknown.

Exposure to brentuximab vedotin varied, and each patient had relapsed following autologous stem cell transplantation. There are 14 residues in the CDR3. Germline V lookup: CDR1 SGHRS, CDR2 YFSETQ. V trimming: 2 bases; J trimming: 5 bases; junction bases outside the gene matches: 7. The assay was immunoSEQ multiplex PCR, and TCRdb's table has in-frame clones only and misses some. The data contain about 110,000 clones, 89% of them singletons. The V gene is TRBV5-1, the J gene TRBJ2-7; 7 nucleotides agree with TRBD1. The material was peripheral blood mononuclear cells (PBMCs), obtained before the second cycle of nivolumab. This clonotype was sampled from a human donor with classical Hodgkin lymphoma. The DNA for the CDR3 is TGCGCCAGCAGCTTATCGAGACAGGGTCACGAGCAGTACTTC. Amino acid sequence: CASSLSRQGHEQYF.